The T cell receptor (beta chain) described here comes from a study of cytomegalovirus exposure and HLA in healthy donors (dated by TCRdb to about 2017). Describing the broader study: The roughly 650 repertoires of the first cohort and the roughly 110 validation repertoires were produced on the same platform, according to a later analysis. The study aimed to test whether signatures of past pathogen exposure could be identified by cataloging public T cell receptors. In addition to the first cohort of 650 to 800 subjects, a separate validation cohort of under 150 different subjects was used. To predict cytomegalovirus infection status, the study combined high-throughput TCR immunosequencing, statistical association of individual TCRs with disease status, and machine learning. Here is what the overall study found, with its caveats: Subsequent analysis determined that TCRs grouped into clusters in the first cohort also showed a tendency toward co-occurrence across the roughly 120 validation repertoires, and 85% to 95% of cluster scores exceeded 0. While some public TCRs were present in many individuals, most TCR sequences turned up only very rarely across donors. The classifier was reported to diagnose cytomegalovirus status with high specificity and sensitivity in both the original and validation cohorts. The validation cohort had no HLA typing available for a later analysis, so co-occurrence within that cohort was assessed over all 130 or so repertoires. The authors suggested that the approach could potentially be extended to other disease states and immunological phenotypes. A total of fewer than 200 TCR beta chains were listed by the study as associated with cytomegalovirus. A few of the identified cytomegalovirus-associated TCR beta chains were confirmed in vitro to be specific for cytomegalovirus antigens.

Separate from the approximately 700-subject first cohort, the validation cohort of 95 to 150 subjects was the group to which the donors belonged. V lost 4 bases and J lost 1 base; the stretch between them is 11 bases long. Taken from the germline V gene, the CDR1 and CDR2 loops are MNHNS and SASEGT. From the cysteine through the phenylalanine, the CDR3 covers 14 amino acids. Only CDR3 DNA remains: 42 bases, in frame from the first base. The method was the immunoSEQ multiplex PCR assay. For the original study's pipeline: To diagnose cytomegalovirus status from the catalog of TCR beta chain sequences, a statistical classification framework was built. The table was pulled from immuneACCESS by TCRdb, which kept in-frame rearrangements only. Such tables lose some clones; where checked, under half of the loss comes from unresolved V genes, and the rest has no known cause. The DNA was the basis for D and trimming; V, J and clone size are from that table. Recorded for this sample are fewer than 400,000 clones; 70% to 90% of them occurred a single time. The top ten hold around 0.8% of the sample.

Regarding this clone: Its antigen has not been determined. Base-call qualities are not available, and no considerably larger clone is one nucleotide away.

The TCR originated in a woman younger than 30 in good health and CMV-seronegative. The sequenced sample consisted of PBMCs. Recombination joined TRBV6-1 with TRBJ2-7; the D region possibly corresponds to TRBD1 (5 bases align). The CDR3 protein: CASSAQTVSYEQYF. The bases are TGTGCCAGCAGTGCCCAGACAGTTTCCTACGAGCAGTACTTC.